This T cell receptor (beta chain) is from a study of T-cell memory formation after mild COVID-19. The study, taken as a whole, reports: Chiefly within CM and EM were the contracting CD4+ clones; CD8+ ones were within EMRA.

This clonotype was picked up many times. Its antigen is not identified. CDR3 length: 14 amino acids. The germline V and J ends were trimmed by 2 bases and 0 bases, with 8 bases remaining between them. Germline loops: CDR1 WSHSY, CDR2 SAAADI. TCRdb re-analysed the 5' RACE reads in MiXCR, keeping a single row per CDR3 protein. Here the sample spans approximately 560,000 distinct CDR3 sequences, roughly a sixth being singletons. This chain uses TRBV10-2 with TRBJ2-7, with no clear D. Material for sequencing was PBMCs or a T cell subset sorted from them (not recorded which). This clonotype was sampled from an adult woman who had mild COVID-19 (a few samples of this study predate the infection). Cell type and time point are not known. CDR3 nucleotide sequence: TGCGCCAGCAGTGAGCCGAGTTACTCCTACGAGCAGTACTTC. It specifies CASSEPSYSYEQYF.